Shown below are 2 T cell receptor beta chains from a single sample sequenced in a study of blood T cell repertoires in COVID-19. Profiled with immunoSEQ multiplex PCR; TCRdb holds only in-frame clones, not every one. This sample has 200,000 to 250,000 clones, with over 80% found just once. Sequenced sample: PBMCs or T cells enriched from blood (not recorded which). These receptors all stem from a middle-aged woman who had recovered from COVID-19.

The chain carries TRBV7-2 and TRBJ2-6, with 7 bases fitting TRBD2. The V gene end was trimmed by 7 bases and the J gene end by 0 bases; junction bases not matched to a gene: 12. The CDR3 runs 18 residues. Germline CDR1 SGHTA, CDR2 FQGNSA. The CDR3 DNA is TGTGCCAGCACCCCCGGGGGGACGGTTGCCTCTGGGGCCAACGTCCTGACTTTC. It yields the protein CASTPGGTVASGANVLTF.

The chain is built from TRBV2 and TRBJ2-5, with D possibly matching TRBD2 (7 bases). V was pared by 7 bases and J by 5 bases, with 14 bases between. The CDR3 consists of 13 residues. Germline CDR1 is SNHLY and CDR2 is FYNNEI. CDR3 loop: CASTQGRGETQYF. CDR3 DNA: TGTGCCAGCACTCAGGGGCGGGGGGAGACCCAGTACTTC. The full variable domain, its missing parts supplied by reference TRBV2 and TRBJ2-5, is EPEVTQTPSHQVTQMGQEVILRCVPISNHLYFYWYRQILGQKVEFLVSFYNNEISEKSEIFDDQFSVERPDGSNFTLKIRSTKLEDSAMYFCASTQGRGETQYFGPGTRLLVL.